Shown below are 27 T cell receptor beta chains from a single sample sequenced in a study of blood T cell repertoires in COVID-19. Assay: immunoSEQ multiplex PCR; the TCRdb copy retains only in-frame clones and omits some. The repertoire holds approximately 150,000 clones, with about 84% as singletons. The sequenced sample was PBMCs or T cells enriched from blood (not recorded which). These receptors originate from a woman in her forties with acute COVID-19.

The chain couples TRBV6-5 to TRBJ1-1; 10 bases align to TRBD1. This CDR3 is built from 12 residues. Germline CDR1 reads MNHEY; CDR2 reads SVGAGI. The V and J ends lost 6 bases and 10 bases, in that order; junction bases with no gene match: 5. CDR3 sequence: CASRLRQGAAFF. The CDR3 DNA sequence: TGTGCCAGCAGGCTAAGACAGGGGGCAGCTTTCTTT.

The chain employs TRBV14 and TRBJ1-4, with 7 bases lining up with TRBD1. The CDR3 has 13 amino acids. Germline loops: CDR1 SGHDN, CDR2 FVKESK. Trimming removed 9 bases from V and 2 bases from J; junction bases left unmatched: 3. The CDR3 sequence is CASQGQTNEKLFF. In DNA, the CDR3 is TGTGCCAGTCAGGGACAGACTAATGAAAAACTGTTTTTT.

This rearrangement joins TRBV5-6 to TRBJ1-2; 8 nucleotides agree with TRBD1. The V and J ends lost 4 bases and 4 bases, in that order; junction bases with no gene match: 9. The CDR3 extends over 15 amino acids. Germline CDR1 is SGHDT and CDR2 is YYEEEE. The CDR3 region is CASSPTGDKGYGYTF. In nucleotides, the CDR3 is TGTGCCAGCAGCCCGACAGGGGACAAGGGCTATGGCTACACCTTC.

The rearrangement uses TRBV5-4 and TRBJ2-1; 8 bases are a match to TRBD1. The CDR3 runs to 15 residues. Trimming removed 0 bases from V and 6 bases from J; junction bases left unmatched: 5. Germline V gene lookup returns CDR1 SGHNT and CDR2 YYREEE (reference sequence). CDR3 nucleotide sequence: TGTGCCAGCAGCTTGGTCCAGGGGGCCTCCAATGAGCAGTTCTTC. Its protein is CASSLVQGASNEQFF.

CDR3 DNA sequence: TGTGCCAGCAGCCAATACGGACAGGGCGGAAACACCATATATTTT. Residues: CASSQYGQGGNTIYF. The V gene is TRBV3-1 (or the pseudogene TRBV3-2), the J gene TRBJ1-3; 8 bases are a match to TRBD1. Germline loops: CDR1 LGHDT, CDR2 YNNKEL (reference sequence). V was pared by 2 bases and J by 4 bases, with 4 bases of the junction left unmatched. The CDR3 length is 15 residues.

The gene calls are TRBV3-1 (or the pseudogene TRBV3-2) and TRBJ1-3, with D unclear. The germline V gene has CDR1 LGHDT and CDR2 YNNKEL (reference sequence). The CDR3 runs 17 residues. V was cut by 4 bases and J by 2 bases, with 18 bases left in between. The DNA for the CDR3 is TGTGCCAGCAGCCCCGCGGCGGGATTGTTTGCTGGAAACACCATATATTTT. Its protein is CASSPAAGLFAGNTIYF.

The chain couples TRBV5-4 to TRBJ2-7; D is undetermined. The CDR3 has 11 amino acids. The V gene lost 1 base and the J gene lost 7 bases, with 6 bases spanning the gap. Germline V gene sequence: CDR1 SGHNT, CDR2 YYREEE (reference sequence). CDR3 in DNA: TGTGCCAGCAGCTTGCTCGGGGAGCAGTACTTC. This translates into CASSLLGEQYF.

The V gene is TRBV3-1 (or the pseudogene TRBV3-2), the J gene TRBJ1-2; D unclear. With 4 bases removed from V and 2 bases from J, the gap between germline ends came to 11 bases. In germline, CDR1 is LGHDT, CDR2 YNNKEL (reference sequence). The CDR3 covers 14 residues. The CDR3 loop is CASSPGQTNYGYTF. Written as DNA, the CDR3 is TGTGCCAGCAGCCCTGGGCAGACGAACTATGGCTACACCTTC.

This CDR3 is CASGTAAYNEQFF. The CDR3, as DNA: TGTGCCAGTGGGACTGCTGCCTACAATGAGCAGTTCTTC. V and J are TRBV19 and TRBJ2-1; D is perhaps TRBD2 (6 bases). With 8 bases removed from V and 2 bases from J, the gap between germline ends came to 10 bases. Germline CDR1 reads LNHDA; CDR2 reads SQIVND (reference sequence). This CDR3 has 13 residues.

V gene TRBV19 combines with J gene TRBJ1-2, with TRBD1 matching over 9 bases. CDR1 is LNHDA, CDR2 SQIVND, per germline (reference sequence). V lost 7 bases to trimming and J lost 5 bases; unmatched junction nucleotides: 8. The CDR3 runs to 14 residues. As DNA, the CDR3 is TGTGCCAGTAACTTTAGGGACAGGGAATATGGCTACACCTTC. Amino acids: CASNFRDREYGYTF.

CDR3 in DNA: TGTGCCAGCAGCGAAAGAGGGGGACCGAGCTACAATGAGCAGTTCTTC. Its translation is CASSERGGPSYNEQFF. V and J are TRBV7-9 and TRBJ2-1, with D perhaps matching TRBD1 (6 bases). Germline V CDR1 and CDR2: SEHNR, FQNEAQ (reference sequence). CDR3 length equals 16 residues. V dropped 5 bases and J dropped 3 bases, with 17 bases sitting between them.

This clone has a handful of counts. The chain is built from TRBV7-2 and TRBJ2-2; 11 nucleotides align to TRBD2. Germline V gives CDR1 SGHTA, CDR2 FQGNSA. The CDR3 loop spans 18 amino acids. The J segment lost 1 base and the V segment lost 2 bases, leaving 6 bases of the junction unmatched. This CDR3 reads CASSLTSGLAENTGELFF. The CDR3 DNA sequence: TGTGCCAGCAGCTTAACTTCGGGACTAGCGGAGAACACCGGGGAGCTGTTTTTT.

This clone occurred once. The gene calls are TRBV5-1 and TRBJ2-7; 8 bases align to TRBD1. The CDR3 runs to 14 residues. V lost 4 bases to trimming and J lost 0 bases; unmatched junction nucleotides: 3. Germline lookup yields CDR1 SGHRS and CDR2 YFSETQ. As DNA, the CDR3 is TGCGCCAGCAGCCCCAGGGGGCTCTCCTACGAGCAGTACTTC. Protein product: CASSPRGLSYEQYF.

This sequence joins TRBV19 and TRBJ1-2; TRBD1 agrees at 7 bases. The CDR3 has 15 residues. The V gene's germline CDR1 is LNHDA and CDR2 SQIVND (reference sequence). Trimming removed 6 bases from V and 1 base from J; junction bases left unmatched: 8. CDR3 protein: CASSWSGTVNYGYTF. Written as DNA, the CDR3 is TGTGCCAGTAGCTGGAGTGGGACAGTTAACTATGGCTACACCTTC. Full variable domain (outside the CDR3, taken from reference TRBV19 and TRBJ1-2): DGGITQSPKYLFRKEGQNVTLSCEQNLNHDAMYWYRQDPGQGLRLIYYSQIVNDFQKGDIAEGYSVSREKKESFPLTVTSAQKNPTAFYLCASSWSGTVNYGYTFGSGTRLTVV.

The rearrangement joins TRBV25-1 to TRBJ1-1, with 9 bases fitting TRBD1. CDR1 and CDR2 (germline): MGHDK, SYGVNS. V was pared by 2 bases and J by 1 base, with 2 bases of the junction left unmatched. This CDR3 has 15 residues. For the CDR3, the DNA is TGTGCCAGCAGTGAACCGGACAGGGGGAACACTGAAGCTTTCTTT. This codes for CASSEPDRGNTEAFF.

The chain combines TRBV5-1 with TRBJ2-3, with 9 nucleotides matching TRBD2. With 4 bases clipped from V and 0 bases from J, the junction kept 6 bases outside the gene matches. This CDR3 region has 16 residues. The germline CDR1 and CDR2 sequences are SGHRS and YFSETQ. The CDR3 bases are TGCGCCAGCAGCCTCCTTACTAGCGGGAGCACAGATACGCAGTATTTT. It yields the protein CASSLLTSGSTDTQYF.

This clone has only a few counts. The chain uses TRBV7-2 and TRBJ2-7, with 10 bases matching TRBD2. Germline V CDR1 and CDR2: SGHTA, FQGNSA. This CDR3 has 14 amino acids. V was pared by 5 bases and J by 3 bases, with 4 bases of the junction left unmatched. The CDR3 bases are TGTGCCAGCAGCCTCCAGCGGGAGGGCTACGAGCAGTACGTC. This gives the protein CASSLQREGYEQYV.

The V gene is TRBV9, the J gene TRBJ1-1, with D tentatively TRBD1 (6 bases). The CDR3 consists of 15 residues. The V end was cut by 1 base, the J end by 0 bases, with 10 bases between. Germline V lookup: CDR1 SGDLS, CDR2 YYNGEE. The CDR3 spells CASSVSGGLNTEAFF. CDR3 coding DNA: TGTGCCAGCAGCGTATCCGGGGGGCTGAACACTGAAGCTTTCTTT.

The chain links TRBV5-4 to TRBJ1-1; D call uncertain. This CDR3 region has 15 residues. Germline lookup yields CDR1 SGHNT and CDR2 YYREEE (reference sequence). Trimming removed 1 base from V and 1 base from J, with 11 bases in between. The CDR3 sequence is CASSLLLGGNTEAFF. The CDR3 coding sequence is TGTGCCAGCAGCTTGCTTCTCGGAGGGAACACTGAAGCTTTCTTT.

This chain uses TRBV7-2 with TRBJ2-4; 8 positions match TRBD2. Germline V gives CDR1 SGHTA, CDR2 FQGNSA. The CDR3 has 16 amino acids. The trim removed 2 bases at V and 1 base at J, leaving 4 bases unmatched. CDR3 sequence (DNA): TGTGCCAGCAGCTTAATGTCTAGCGGGGCCAAAAACATTCAGTACTTC. It is translated as CASSLMSSGAKNIQYF.

The chain uses TRBV18 and TRBJ2-1, with D hard to call. Trimming removed 6 bases from V and 8 bases from J, with 11 bases in between. The germline CDR1 and CDR2 sequences are KGHSH and LQKENI. The CDR3 covers 12 residues. Here the CDR3 DNA reads TGTGCCAGCTCTTCTTTGGGCGATGAGCAGTTCTTC. This encodes CASSSLGDEQFF.

This chain uses TRBV18 with TRBJ1-1, with TRBD1 matching over 8 bases. CDR3 length: 13 residues. The ends lost 3 bases at V and 8 bases at J; junction bases unmatched: 5. The germline CDR1 and CDR2 sequences are KGHSH and LQKENI. This chain's CDR3 is CASSPSRDREAFF. The CDR3 DNA sequence: TGTGCCAGCTCACCGTCCCGGGACAGGGAAGCTTTCTTT.

CDR3 residues: CASSLASATNEKLFF. The CDR3 bases are TGTGCCAGCAGCTTAGCGAGTGCAACTAATGAAAAACTGTTTTTT. The gene calls are TRBV7-8 and TRBJ1-4; no reliable D call. Trimming pared 0 bases from V and 0 bases from J, leaving 5 bases between. The germline CDR1 and CDR2 sequences are SGHVS and FQNEAQ. The CDR3 loop spans 15 amino acids.

The rearrangement uses TRBV6-1 and TRBJ2-1; 15 nucleotides align to TRBD2. V lost 4 bases, J lost 7 bases, and 5 bases stayed unmatched. The CDR3 runs 16 residues. The germline CDR1 and CDR2 sequences are MNHNS and SASEGT. CDR3 protein: CASSGPGLAGGNEQFF. As DNA, the CDR3 is TGTGCCAGCAGTGGCCCGGGACTAGCGGGAGGAAATGAGCAGTTCTTC.

The chain recombines TRBV25-1 with TRBJ2-2, with 7 positions matching TRBD1. V lost 6 bases to trimming and J lost 7 bases; unmatched junction nucleotides: 11. CDR1 is MGHDK and CDR2 is SYGVNS in the germline V gene. CDR3 size: 15 residues. The CDR3: CASRAIEGARGELFF. CDR3 nucleotide sequence: TGTGCCAGCAGGGCGATTGAGGGGGCGCGCGGGGAGCTGTTTTTT.

The chain carries TRBV7-6 and TRBJ2-1; 7 bases match TRBD2. The CDR3 loop spans 16 amino acids. Germline-derived CDR1 and CDR2 are SGHVS and FNYEAQ. Trimming cost V 5 bases and J 5 bases; bases outside gene matches: 12. CDR3 amino acids: CASSLQTSWSDNEQFF. For the CDR3, the DNA is TGTGCCAGCAGCCTCCAGACTAGCTGGAGCGACAATGAGCAGTTCTTC.

The gene calls are TRBV5-1 and TRBJ1-2; 9 bases are shared with TRBD1. The V gene end was trimmed by 7 bases and the J gene end by 4 bases; junction bases not matched to a gene: 5. CDR3 length: 13 residues. CDR1 and CDR2 from the germline V gene are SGHRS and YFSETQ. The DNA for the CDR3 is TGCGCCAGCGGGGAGACAGGGGGCTATGGCTACACCTTC. Its protein product is CASGETGGYGYTF.